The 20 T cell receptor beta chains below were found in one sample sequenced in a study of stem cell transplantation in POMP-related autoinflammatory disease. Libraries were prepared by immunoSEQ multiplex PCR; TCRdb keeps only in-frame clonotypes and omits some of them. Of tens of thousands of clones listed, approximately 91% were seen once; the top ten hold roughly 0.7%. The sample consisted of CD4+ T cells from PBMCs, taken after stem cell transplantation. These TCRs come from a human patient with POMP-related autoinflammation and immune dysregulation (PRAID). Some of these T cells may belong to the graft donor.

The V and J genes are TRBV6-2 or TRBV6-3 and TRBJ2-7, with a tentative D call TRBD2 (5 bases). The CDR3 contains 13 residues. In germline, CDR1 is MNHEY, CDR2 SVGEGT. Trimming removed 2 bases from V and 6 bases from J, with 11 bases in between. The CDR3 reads CASSYRRETEQYV. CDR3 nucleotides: TGTGCCAGCAGTTACCGACGGGAAACCGAGCAGTACGTC.

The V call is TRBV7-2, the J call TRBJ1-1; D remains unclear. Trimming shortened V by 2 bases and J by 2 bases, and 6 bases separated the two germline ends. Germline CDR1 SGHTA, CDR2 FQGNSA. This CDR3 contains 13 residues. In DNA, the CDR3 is TGTGCCAGCAGCTTACAAACCAACACTGAAGCTTTCTTT. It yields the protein CASSLQTNTEAFF.

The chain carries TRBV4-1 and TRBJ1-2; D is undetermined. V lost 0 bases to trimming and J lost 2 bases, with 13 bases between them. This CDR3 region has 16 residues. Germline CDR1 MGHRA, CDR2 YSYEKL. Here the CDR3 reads CASSQEGGRKNYGYTF. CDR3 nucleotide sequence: TGCGCCAGCAGCCAAGAGGGAGGACGTAAGAACTATGGCTACACCTTC.

CDR3 sequence reads: CAGSTYTGELFF. CDR3 bases: TGTGCCGGCTCGACCTACACCGGGGAGCTGTTTTTT. This chain uses TRBV2 with TRBJ2-2, with D unresolved. In germline, CDR1 is SNHLY, CDR2 FYNNEI. V lost 11 bases, J lost 3 bases, and 10 bases lay in between. This CDR3 is built from 12 residues. Using reference TRBV2 and TRBJ2-2 for the parts outside the CDR3, the full variable domain is EPEVTQTPSHQVTQMGQEVILRCVPISNHLYFYWYRQILGQKVEFLVSFYNNEISEKSEIFDDQFSVERPDGSNFTLKIRSTKLEDSAMYFCAGSTYTGELFFGEGSRLTVL.

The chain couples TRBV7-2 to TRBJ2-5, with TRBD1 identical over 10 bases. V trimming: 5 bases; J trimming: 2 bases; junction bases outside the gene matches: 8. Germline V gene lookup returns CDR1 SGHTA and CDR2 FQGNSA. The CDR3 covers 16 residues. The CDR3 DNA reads TGTGCCAGCAGCACACACGGGACAGGGGCACAAGAGACCCAGTACTTC. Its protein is CASSTHGTGAQETQYF.

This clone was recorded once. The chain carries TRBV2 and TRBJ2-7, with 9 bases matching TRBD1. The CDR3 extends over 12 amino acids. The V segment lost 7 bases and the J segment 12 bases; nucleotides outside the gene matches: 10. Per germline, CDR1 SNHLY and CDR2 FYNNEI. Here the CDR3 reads CASNQDRGAGYV. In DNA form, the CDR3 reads TGTGCCAGCAATCAGGACAGGGGCGCTGGGTACGTC.

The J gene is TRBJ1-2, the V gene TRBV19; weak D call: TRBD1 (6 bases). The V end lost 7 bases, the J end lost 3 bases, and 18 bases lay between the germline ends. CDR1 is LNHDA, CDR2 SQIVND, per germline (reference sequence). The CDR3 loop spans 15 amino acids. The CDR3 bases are TGTGCCAGTACCAGGGCAGACAGGTTGGACTATGGCTACACCTTC. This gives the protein CASTRADRLDYGYTF.

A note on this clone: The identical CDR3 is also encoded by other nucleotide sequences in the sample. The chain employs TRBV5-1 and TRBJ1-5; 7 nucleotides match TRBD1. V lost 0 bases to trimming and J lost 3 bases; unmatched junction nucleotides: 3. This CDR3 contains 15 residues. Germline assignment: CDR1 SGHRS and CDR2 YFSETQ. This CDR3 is CASSLGDSPNQPQHF. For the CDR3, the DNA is TGCGCCAGCAGCTTGGGGGACAGCCCCAATCAGCCCCAGCATTTT.

The CDR3 is CASSPKPDYEQYF. The CDR3 DNA sequence: TGTGCCAGCAGCCCGAAGCCGGACTACGAGCAGTACTTC. V usage is TRBV3-1 (or the pseudogene TRBV3-2) and J usage is TRBJ2-7, with D uncertain. V lost 4 bases and J lost 3, with 10 bases in between. This CDR3 spans 13 amino acids. Germline CDR1 is LGHDT and CDR2 is YNNKEL (reference sequence).

This chain's CDR3 is CASSQEYSLGNTIYF. CDR3 bases: TGTGCCAGCAGCCAAGAGTACAGCCTTGGAAACACCATATATTTT. The chain uses TRBV14 and TRBJ1-3, with unresolved D. V shed 0 bases and J shed 3 bases, with 9 bases lying between them. From germline, CDR1 is SGHDN and CDR2 FVKESK. The CDR3 covers 15 residues.

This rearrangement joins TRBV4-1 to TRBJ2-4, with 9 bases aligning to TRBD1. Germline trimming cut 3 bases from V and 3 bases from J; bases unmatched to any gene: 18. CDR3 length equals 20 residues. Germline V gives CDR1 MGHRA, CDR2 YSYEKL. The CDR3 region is CASSHQIPGTGIADKNIQYF. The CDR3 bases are TGCGCCAGCAGCCACCAGATTCCCGGGACAGGGATTGCGGACAAAAACATTCAGTACTTC.

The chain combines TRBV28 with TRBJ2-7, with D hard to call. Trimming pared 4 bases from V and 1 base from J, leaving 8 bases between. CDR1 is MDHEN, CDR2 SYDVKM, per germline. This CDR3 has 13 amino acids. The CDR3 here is CASSSRQSYEQYV. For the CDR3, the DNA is TGTGCCAGCAGTTCCCGCCAGTCCTACGAGCAGTACGTC.

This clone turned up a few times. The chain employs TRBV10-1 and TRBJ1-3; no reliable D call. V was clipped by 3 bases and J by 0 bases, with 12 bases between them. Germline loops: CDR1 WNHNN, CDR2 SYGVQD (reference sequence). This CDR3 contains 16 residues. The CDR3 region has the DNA TGCGCCAGCAGTGATCCCGGCCGGAGCTCTGGAAACACCATATATTTT. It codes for CASSDPGRSSGNTIYF.

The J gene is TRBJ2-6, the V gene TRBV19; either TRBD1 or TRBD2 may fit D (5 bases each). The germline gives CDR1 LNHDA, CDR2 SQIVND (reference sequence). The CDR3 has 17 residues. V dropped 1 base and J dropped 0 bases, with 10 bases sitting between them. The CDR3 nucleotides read TGTGCCAGTAGTATAGTAGGGGCGGGCTCTGGGGCCAACGTCCTGACTTTC. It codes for CASSIVGAGSGANVLTF.

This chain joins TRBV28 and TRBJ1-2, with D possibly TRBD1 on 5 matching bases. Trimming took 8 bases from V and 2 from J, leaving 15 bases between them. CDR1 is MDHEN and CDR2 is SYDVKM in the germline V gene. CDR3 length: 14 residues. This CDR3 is CASAGGAVNYGYTF. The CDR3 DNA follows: TGTGCCAGCGCTGGAGGGGCCGTCAACTATGGCTACACCTTC.

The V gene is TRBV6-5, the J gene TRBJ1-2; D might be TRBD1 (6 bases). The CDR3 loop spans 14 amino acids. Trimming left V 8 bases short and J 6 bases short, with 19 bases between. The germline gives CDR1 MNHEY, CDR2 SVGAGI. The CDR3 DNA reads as TGTGCCAGCCGGGACATTCCGTCGGGGGATGGCTACACCTTC. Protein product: CASRDIPSGDGYTF.

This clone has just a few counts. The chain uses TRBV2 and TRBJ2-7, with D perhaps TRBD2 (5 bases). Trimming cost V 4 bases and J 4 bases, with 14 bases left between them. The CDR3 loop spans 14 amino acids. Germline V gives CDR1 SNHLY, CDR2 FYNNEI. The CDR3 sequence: CASSVSGSGYEQYF. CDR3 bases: TGTGCCAGCAGTGTTTCTGGGAGTGGGTACGAGCAGTACTTC.

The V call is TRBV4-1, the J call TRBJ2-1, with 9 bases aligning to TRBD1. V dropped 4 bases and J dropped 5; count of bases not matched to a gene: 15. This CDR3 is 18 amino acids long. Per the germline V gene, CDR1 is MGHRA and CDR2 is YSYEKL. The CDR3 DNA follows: TGCGCCAGCAGCCGCGGATTTCGGGACAGGGCCCAGAACAATGAGCAGTTCTTC. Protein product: CASSRGFRDRAQNNEQFF.

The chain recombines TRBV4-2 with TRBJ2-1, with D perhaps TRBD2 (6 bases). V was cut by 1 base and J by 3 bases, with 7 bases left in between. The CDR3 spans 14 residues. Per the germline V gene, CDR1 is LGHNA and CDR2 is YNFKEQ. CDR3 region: CASSQGEDYNEQFF. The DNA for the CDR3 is TGTGCCAGCAGCCAAGGGGAGGACTACAATGAGCAGTTCTTC.

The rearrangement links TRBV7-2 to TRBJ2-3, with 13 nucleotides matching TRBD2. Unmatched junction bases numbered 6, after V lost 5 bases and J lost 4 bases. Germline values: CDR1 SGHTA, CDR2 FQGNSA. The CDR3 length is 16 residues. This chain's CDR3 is CASSHQLAGGPDTQYF. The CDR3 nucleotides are TGTGCCAGCAGCCACCAACTAGCGGGAGGGCCAGATACGCAGTATTTT.